This T cell receptor beta chain appears in the sequencing data of a study of T cells after yellow fever vaccination (dated by TCRdb to the late 2010s). About the investigation overall: The SMART-Seq v4 Ultra Low Input RNA kit was used to prepare libraries from fractions with low cell numbers. Bulk TCR alpha and beta repertoires were sequenced longitudinally to track T-cell clones before and after primary and booster YFV17D yellow fever vaccination. The cohort comprised two healthy male donors, one aged 18 to 30 and one aged 30 to 39 years. Blood samples were taken at several timepoints before and after primary and secondary immunization, and bulk PBMC replicates and cell subsets were isolated. Overall study outcomes, separate from this receptor: Because abundant contaminating clonotypes from the bulk population could be contained in FACS-sorted repertoires, computational filtering was required. Most clones expanded after primary vaccination (around 96% of CD4 and roughly 90% of CD8) were re-detected after the booster, suggesting that broad memory maintenance occurred. Only a couple of donors were included in the study, so the extent to which the findings can be generalized is limited. Compared with the primary T-cell response, the secondary T-cell response was faster but weaker, reaching its peak on day 5 rather than on day 15. A small share of clonotypes was detected in both CD4 and CD8 compartments, with the overlap likely arising from convergent recombination.

V gives up 1 base and J gives up 1 base, and the segment between their germline ends measures 16 bases. The CDR3 has 17 amino acids, counting the end cysteine and phenylalanine. Left in the record is the CDR3 DNA by itself, 51 bases read in frame from the first base. From the germline V gene, CDR1 is LGHNA and CDR2 is YSLEER. TCR cDNA was made using 5'RACE template switching, a step that added a universal primer site and unique molecular identifiers. Priming of cDNA synthesis was performed from both the TCR alpha and TCR beta constant segments. Two PCR steps were used to amplify libraries, with sample barcodes and sequencing adapters being added in the second step. Sequencing of the libraries was done on either Illumina HiSeq 2500 (2x100 bp) or NovaSeq (2x150 bp). In the paper's pipeline: Reads were demultiplexed and collapsed into UMI consensus sequences with MIGEC, and V(D)J alignment was performed with MiXCR. Clonotypes responding to the vaccine were identified with edgeR on replicate PBMC samples, with the criteria of FDR below 0.01 and a log2 fold change above 5 up to day 15. CD4 or CD8 identity was assigned to each bulk clonotype according to whether the clonotype was present at higher abundance in the sequenced CD4 repertoire or the sequenced CD8 repertoire. TCRdb ran its own pipeline on the public reads, namely fastp trimming at Q25 and MiXCR clone calling, and kept in-frame beta chains. CDR3 protein sequences are deduplicated, and each keeps its most common genes and DNA. Clone size and V and J calls follow TCRdb, not the original study. The sample table contains roughly 120,000 distinct CDR3 sequences; only one count was recorded for roughly 7.2% of them. Jointly, the top ten make up over 2.5% of the sample.

In light of the paper, this sample's treatment or condition label describes: live attenuated yellow fever vaccine strain. A standard Ficoll-Paque protocol was used to isolate PBMCs from peripheral blood. Dynabeads CD4 and CD8 positive selection kits were used to isolate the CD4 and CD8 T-cell fractions. TriZol was used to extract RNA from bulk PBMCs, CD4 and CD8 fractions, and dextramer-positive and dextramer-negative fractions. This clonotype has a count of ten or more. There is no known antigen for this receptor. No quality values exist for individual bases; no much larger clone is one base distant.

The sequence was obtained from a man in his late teens or twenties who received the YFV17D yellow fever vaccine. The source material was CD4+ T cells sorted from PBMCs, sampled approximately 47 days after the first yellow fever vaccination. The chain was built from TRBV4-3 and TRBJ1-1, and the D gene may be TRBD1, 5 bases matching. In nucleotides, the sequence is TGCGCCAGCAGCCAAGTATCCGGTCGGGGGACGAACACTGAAGCTTTCTTT. It encodes CASSQVSGRGTNTEAFF.